These 8 T cell receptor beta chains came from one sample sequenced in a study of blood T cells in healthy people across ages. A sample-barcoded 5' primer and a J-beta primer mix were used in a second PCR of roughly 7 to 11 cycles. Using its own MiXCR run on the 5' RACE reads, TCRdb lists one record per CDR3 protein. The table lists about 1,500,000 distinct CDR3 sequences, about 43% of them singletons. Sequencing was done on a sample of blood. These receptors all stem from a woman aged 18-30 years in good health.

The chain is built from TRBV7-9 and TRBJ2-4, with 10 bases lining up with TRBD2. J was trimmed by 8 bases and V by 4 bases; bases with no gene match: 8. The CDR3 contains 15 residues. Germline V gene data show CDR1 as SEHNR and CDR2 as FQNEAQ (reference sequence). CDR3 in DNA: TGTGCCAGCAGCTCCCGAGTTCTAGCGGGAGACATTCAGTACTTC. It yields the protein CASSSRVLAGDIQYF.

V usage is TRBV3-1 and J usage is TRBJ2-2; D possibly matches TRBD1 or TRBD2 (5 bases each). V was pared by 0 bases and J by 5 bases, with 10 bases between. This CDR3 has 15 amino acids. Germline values: CDR1 LGHDT, CDR2 YNNKEL (reference sequence). The CDR3 DNA sequence: TGTGCCAGCAGCCAAGAATGGGACGGGACCGGGGAGCTGTTTTTT. As protein: CASSQEWDGTGELFF.

V is TRBV3-1 and J is TRBJ2-1; 13 bases fit TRBD2. From germline, CDR1 is LGHDT and CDR2 YNNKEL (reference sequence). CDR3 size: 16 residues. Trimming at V came to 1 base and at J to 7 bases, leaving 4 bases not matched to a gene. CDR3 nucleotide sequence: TGTGCCAGCAGCCAAGGGGGACTAGCGGGGCGTAATGAGCAGTTCTTC. This translates into CASSQGGLAGRNEQFF.

V gene TRBV24-1 combines with J gene TRBJ2-7; 12 bases are shared with TRBD1. CDR3 size: 15 residues. V lost 6 bases to trimming and J lost 3 bases; unmatched junction nucleotides: 5. Germline CDR1 is KGHDR and CDR2 is SFDVKD. The CDR3 nucleotides are TGTGCCACCAGTCTGGGACAGGGGGCTAGCTACGAGCAGTACTTC. Its protein product is CATSLGQGASYEQYF.

This chain connects TRBV6-1 to TRBJ2-5, with D possibly being TRBD2 (7 bases). Germline V gene sequence: CDR1 MNHNS, CDR2 SASEGT. The CDR3 sequence is 13 residues long. Between the trimmed V and J ends, which lost 10 bases and 5 bases, there was a span of 17 bases. CDR3 residues: CATKGGVGETQYF. In DNA form, the CDR3 reads TGTGCCACTAAAGGGGGGGTCGGGGAGACCCAGTACTTC.

This clonotype showed up just a few times. This sequence joins TRBV28 and TRBJ1-5; unclear D gene. Per germline, CDR1 MDHEN and CDR2 SYDVKM. The CDR3 runs to 13 residues. V was trimmed by 6 bases and J by 3 bases, leaving 9 bases between them. The CDR3 sequence is CASRVNYNQPQHF. CDR3 sequence (DNA): TGTGCCAGCAGGGTGAACTACAATCAGCCCCAGCATTTT.

The chain joins TRBV20-1 to TRBJ1-1, with D hard to call. The V gene lost 3 bases and the J gene lost 6 bases, with 8 bases spanning the gap. Germline V CDR1 and CDR2: DFQATT, SNEGSKA (reference sequence). The CDR3 is 11 amino acids. CDR3 DNA sequence: TGCAGTGCTAGGCCAGCCGCTGAAGCTTTCTTT. Translating it yields CSARPAAEAFF.

V gene TRBV27 combines with J gene TRBJ2-7, with TRBD2 as a possible D gene (7 bases). V was cut by 2 bases and J by 3 bases, with 17 bases left in between. The germline gives CDR1 MNHEY, CDR2 SMNVEV (reference sequence). CDR3 length equals 16 residues. The CDR3 sequence is CASSLEVGGDDYEQYF. The CDR3, as DNA: TGTGCCAGCAGTTTAGAAGTAGGGGGGGACGACTACGAGCAGTACTTC.